These 20 T cell receptor beta chains were all obtained from the same sample, sequenced in a study of PD-1 blockade in classical Hodgkin lymphoma (dated by TCRdb to about 2020). Library construction relied on the immunoSEQ multiplex PCR assay. TCRdb carries this immuneACCESS record with in-frame sequences only. Its versions omit some clonotypes, under half of them owing to an unresolved V gene in the studies checked, with the rest unexplained. This sample comprises approximately 61,000 clones, approximately 90% of them detected only once. The top ten clonotypes cover approximately 15% of the sample. Interpreted using the paper, the time point label stands for: cycle 1 day 1 (C1D1), immediately before nivolumab initiation. Relapse after autologous stem cell transplantation had occurred in all trial patients, and cohorts A, B and C were distinguished by prior brentuximab vedotin exposure. The specimen comprised peripheral blood mononuclear cells (PBMCs), sampled at baseline. Receptors were obtained from a human donor with classical Hodgkin lymphoma.

The chain has TRBV18 and TRBJ1-2, with 7 positions matching TRBD1. The CDR3 has 14 residues. The V gene's germline CDR1 is KGHSH and CDR2 LQKENI. The J segment lost 6 bases and the V segment lost 1 base, leaving 5 bases of the junction unmatched. The CDR3 bases are TGTGCCAGCTCACCACAAGGGACAGCTAATGGCTACACCTTC. This codes for CASSPQGTANGYTF.

The sample holds one count of this clone. V is TRBV19 and J is TRBJ2-2; TRBD1 matches 8 bases. V lost 5 bases to trimming and J lost 4 bases; unmatched junction nucleotides: 12. Looked up from germline, CDR1 is LNHDA and CDR2 is SQIVND (reference sequence). CDR3 length: 17 residues. This CDR3 reads CASSLATDRVFTGELFF. Here the CDR3 DNA reads TGTGCCAGTAGTCTGGCGACGGACAGGGTTTTCACCGGGGAGCTGTTTTTT. Filled out from reference TRBV19 and TRBJ2-2, the complete variable domain reads DGGITQSPKYLFRKEGQNVTLSCEQNLNHDAMYWYRQDPGQGLRLIYYSQIVNDFQKGDIAEGYSVSREKKESFPLTVTSAQKNPTAFYLCASSLATDRVFTGELFFGEGSRLTVL.

V usage is TRBV5-1 and J usage is TRBJ1-3; no reliable D call. There are 15 residues in the CDR3. CDR1 and CDR2 (germline): SGHRS, YFSETQ. Between the trimmed V and J ends, which lost 2 bases and 2 bases, there was a span of 11 bases. Here the CDR3 reads CASSFFGETGNTIYF. The CDR3 bases are TGCGCCAGCAGCTTTTTTGGGGAAACTGGAAACACCATATATTTT. Filled out from reference TRBV5-1 and TRBJ1-3, the complete variable domain reads KAGVTQTPRYLIKTRGQQVTLSCSPISGHRSVSWYQQTPGQGLQFLFEYFSETQRNKGNFPGRFSGRQFSNSRSEMNVSTLELGDSALYLCASSFFGETGNTIYFGEGSWLTVV.

The chain links TRBV5-8 to TRBJ2-7; 10 nucleotides line up with TRBD1. The CDR3 loop spans 16 amino acids. With 2 bases clipped from V and 5 bases from J, the junction kept 10 bases outside the gene matches. CDR1 SGHTS and CDR2 YDEGEE come from the germline V gene. This chain's CDR3 is CASSFGTGTGEDEQYF. For the CDR3, the DNA is TGTGCCAGCAGCTTTGGAACCGGGACAGGGGAGGACGAGCAGTACTTC.

The chain carries TRBV5-6 and TRBJ1-1; D is unclear. V was cut by 6 bases and J by 6 bases, with 12 bases left in between. The V gene's germline CDR1 is SGHDT and CDR2 YYEEEE. The CDR3 extends over 12 amino acids. The chain's CDR3 is CASTSGIAEAFF. The CDR3, as DNA: TGTGCCAGCACCTCGGGTATCGCTGAAGCTTTCTTT.

The CDR3 region is CASSPDPDYGYTF. In DNA, the CDR3 is TGTGCCAGCTCACCAGACCCAGACTATGGCTACACCTTC. V and J are TRBV18 and TRBJ1-2; no reliable D call. The germline gives CDR1 KGHSH, CDR2 LQKENI. This CDR3 is 13 amino acids long. The V end was cut by 2 bases, the J end by 3 bases, with 7 bases between.

The V call is TRBV14, the J call TRBJ1-1, with no clear D. Germline assignment: CDR1 SGHDN and CDR2 FVKESK. There are 14 residues in the CDR3. The V end lost 6 bases, the J end lost 0 bases, and 11 bases lay between the germline ends. CDR3 coding DNA: TGTGCCAGCAGACGTTTGGAGTTGAACACTGAAGCTTTCTTT. Translated, it gives CASRRLELNTEAFF.

V gene TRBV10-3 combines with J gene TRBJ2-4; 10 bases match TRBD2. This CDR3 region has 13 residues. V trimming: 9 bases; J trimming: 6 bases; junction bases outside the gene matches: 5. The germline gives CDR1 ENHRY, CDR2 SYGVKD. The CDR3 DNA reads TGTGCCATAGCGGGGGGGCCGGTAAACATTCAGTACTTC. This translates into CAIAGGPVNIQYF.

This chain connects TRBV19 to TRBJ1-5; D is uncertain. Germline lookup yields CDR1 LNHDA and CDR2 SQIVND (reference sequence). The CDR3 spans 15 residues. The V and J ends lost 1 base and 1 base respectively, with 8 bases between them. CDR3 residues: CASSIGGGSNQPQHF. CDR3 nucleotides: TGTGCCAGTAGTATAGGGGGAGGCAGCAATCAGCCCCAGCATTTT.

The V call is TRBV5-1, the J call TRBJ2-3; no clear D gene. Germline lookup yields CDR1 SGHRS and CDR2 YFSETQ. This CDR3 is built from 14 residues. With 2 bases removed from V and 3 bases from J, the gap between germline ends came to 10 bases. CDR3: CASSFGSRTDTQYF. For the CDR3, the DNA is TGCGCCAGCAGCTTCGGTTCTAGGACAGATACGCAGTATTTT.

The chain is built from TRBV4-1 and TRBJ1-3, with 7 bases lining up with TRBD1. Germline V gene data show CDR1 as MGHRA and CDR2 as YSYEKL. This CDR3 has 16 amino acids. J was trimmed by 2 bases and V by 2 bases; bases with no gene match: 6. The CDR3 DNA reads as TGCGCCAGCAGCCAACCTGACAGGGACCCTGGAAACACCATATATTTT. Translation: CASSQPDRDPGNTIYF.

The chain's CDR3 is CSVEDGIGASGANVLTF. For the CDR3, the DNA is TGCAGCGTTGAAGATGGGATCGGGGCGTCTGGGGCCAACGTCCTGACTTTC. This chain uses TRBV29-1 with TRBJ2-6; D may be TRBD1 or TRBD2 (5 bases each). The CDR3 is 17 amino acids. Deletions cut 0 bases from V and 1 base from J, with 13 bases between. The V gene's germline CDR1 is SQVTM and CDR2 ANQGSEA. The full variable domain, completed using reference TRBV29-1 and TRBJ2-6, is SAVISQKPSRDICQRGTSLTIQCQVDSQVTMMFWYRQQPGQSLTLIATANQGSEATYESGFVIDKFPISRPNLTFSTLTVSNMSPEDSSIYLCSVEDGIGASGANVLTFGAGSRLTVL.

This chain links TRBV19 with TRBJ1-1, with 8 bases lining up with TRBD1. The CDR3 is made up of 14 amino acids. In germline, CDR1 is LNHDA, CDR2 SQIVND (reference sequence). V lost 7 bases, J lost 4 bases, and 8 bases stayed unmatched. CDR3 protein: CASNPGTGGTEAFF. The CDR3, as DNA: TGTGCCAGTAATCCCGGGACAGGAGGCACTGAAGCTTTCTTT.

This chain joins TRBV27 and TRBJ2-1, with 9 bases fitting TRBD2. Germline-derived CDR1 and CDR2 are MNHEY and SMNVEV (reference sequence). V lost 3 bases to trimming and J lost 6 bases; unmatched junction nucleotides: 9. The CDR3 has 16 amino acids. The CDR3 spells CASSFFSGGGGNEQFF. The CDR3 nucleotides are TGTGCCAGCAGTTTTTTTTCTGGCGGGGGGGGCAATGAGCAGTTCTTC.

The J gene is TRBJ2-5, the V gene TRBV6-1; 10 bases align to TRBD2. Germline-derived CDR1 and CDR2 are MNHNS and SASEGT. There are 15 residues in the CDR3. V trimming: 6 bases; J trimming: 2 bases; junction bases outside the gene matches: 6. The CDR3 sequence is CASSRLAGFQETQYF. The CDR3 region has the DNA TGTGCCAGCAGCAGACTAGCGGGTTTTCAAGAGACCCAGTACTTC.

The table lists this clone with a few counts. The chain employs TRBV5-6 and TRBJ1-1, with D unresolved. Trimming cost V 0 bases and J 4 bases, with 7 bases left between them. The V gene's germline CDR1 is SGHDT and CDR2 YYEEEE. The CDR3 is made up of 13 amino acids. The CDR3: CASSLVGSTEAFF. The DNA for the CDR3 is TGTGCCAGCAGCTTGGTGGGTTCCACTGAAGCTTTCTTT.

This chain links TRBV11-3 with TRBJ1-3, with 9 bases lining up with TRBD1. The germline gives CDR1 SGHNT, CDR2 YENEEA. The CDR3 runs 16 residues. V lost 3 bases to trimming and J lost 5 bases; unmatched junction nucleotides: 8. The CDR3 DNA reads as TGTGCCAGCAGCTTGGGACAGGGAGACACGCGAAACACCATATATTTT. This encodes CASSLGQGDTRNTIYF. Variable domain in full (rest from reference TRBV11-3 and TRBJ1-3): EAGVVQSPRYKIIEKKQPVAFWCNPISGHNTLYWYLQNLGQGPELLIRYENEEAVDDSQLPKDRFSAERLKGVDSTLKIQPAELGDSAVYLCASSLGQGDTRNTIYFGEGSWLTVV.

The chain is built from TRBV5-5 and TRBJ2-1; the D gene is possibly TRBD1 (6 bases). There are 16 residues in the CDR3. CDR1 is SGHKS and CDR2 is YYEKEE in the germline V gene (reference sequence). V lost 0 bases, J lost 2 bases, and 12 bases lay in between. The CDR3 coding sequence is TGTGCCAGCAGCTTGGGCACAGGGCTGACCTACAATGAGCAGTTCTTC. Translation: CASSLGTGLTYNEQFF. Full variable domain (missing parts from reference TRBV5-5 and TRBJ2-1): DAGVTQSPTHLIKTRGQQVTLRCSPISGHKSVSWYQQVLGQGPQFIFQYYEKEERGRGNFPDRFSARQFPNYSSELNVNALLLGDSALYLCASSLGTGLTYNEQFFGPGTRLTVL.

The chain carries TRBV19 and TRBJ2-3; D is possibly TRBD1 (5 bases). Germline loops: CDR1 LNHDA, CDR2 SQIVND (reference sequence). V was clipped by 0 bases and J by 7 bases, with 8 bases between them. The CDR3 consists of 13 residues. This chain's CDR3 is CASSIDAGYTQYF. The CDR3 nucleotides read TGTGCCAGTAGTATAGATGCAGGGTATACGCAGTATTTT.

The chain uses TRBV2 and TRBJ1-5; 9 nucleotides align to TRBD1. The CDR3 loop spans 12 amino acids. Germline V CDR1 and CDR2: SNHLY, FYNNEI. After removal of 6 bases from V and 9 bases from J, the junction contained 3 bases not matched to a gene. For the CDR3, the DNA is TGTGCCAGCAGGGGACAGGGAACGCCCCAGCATTTT. Translation: CASRGQGTPQHF.